The 16 T cell receptor beta chains presented below share a single source sample, sequenced in a study of graft-versus-host responses after intestinal transplantation. Profiled with immunoSEQ multiplex PCR; TCRdb holds only in-frame clones, not every one. Of roughly 36,000 clones listed, roughly four fifths were seen once; the top ten hold roughly 3.6%. The material sequenced was PBMCs, taken 1070 days after transplant. The receptors come from a human patient who received an intestinal transplant, so some T cells may come from the graft donor.

The gene calls are TRBV10-2 and TRBJ2-7; 9 bases fit TRBD2. After removal of 2 bases from V and 5 bases from J, the junction contained 7 bases not matched to a gene. The CDR3 is 15 residues long. Germline CDR1 is WSHSY and CDR2 is SAAADI. The CDR3 nucleotides read TGCGCCAGCAGTGAGAGGGCGGGGGGGCCCGACGAGCAGTACTTC. This codes for CASSERAGGPDEQYF.

The chain is built from TRBV6-4 and TRBJ1-5, with a tentative D call TRBD1 (6 bases). Trimming left V 6 bases short and J 7 bases short, with 10 bases between. This CDR3 has 12 residues. Germline CDR1 is MRHNA and CDR2 is SNTAGT. The CDR3 loop is CASSPQGQPQHF. DNA for the CDR3: TGTGCCAGCAGCCCACAGGGCCAGCCCCAGCATTTT.

V is TRBV13 and J is TRBJ1-4; the D gene is possibly TRBD1 (5 bases). The CDR3 contains 14 residues. V was cut by 3 bases and J by 1 base, with 6 bases left in between. Germline values: CDR1 PRHDT, CDR2 FYEKMQ (reference sequence). CDR3 sequence: CASSLGLTNEKLFF. In nucleotides, the CDR3 is TGTGCCAGCAGCTTGGGGCTAACTAATGAAAAACTGTTTTTT.

The chain couples TRBV27 to TRBJ1-1; D not certain. The CDR3 extends over 15 amino acids. V lost 6 bases, J lost 5 bases, and 19 bases lay in between. Germline V gene lookup returns CDR1 MNHEY and CDR2 SMNVEV (reference sequence). For the CDR3, the DNA is TGTGCCAGCAGGACGCTCGGGGAGGGCTTGACTGAAGCTTTCTTT. Translated: CASRTLGEGLTEAFF.

V usage is TRBV28 and J usage is TRBJ1-3, with a weak D call TRBD1 (6 bases). CDR3 size: 15 residues. Trimming removed 6 bases from V and 0 bases from J, with 12 bases in between. Per the germline V gene, CDR1 is MDHEN and CDR2 is SYDVKM. CDR3 region: CASRTTGTSGNTIYF. DNA of the CDR3: TGTGCCAGCAGAACTACAGGGACCTCTGGAAACACCATATATTTT.

The chain uses TRBV27 and TRBJ1-1; 7 nucleotides line up with TRBD1. V was clipped by 2 bases and J by 6 bases; unmatched bases: 3. This CDR3 region has 13 residues. CDR1 MNHEY and CDR2 SMNVEV come from the germline V gene (reference sequence). CDR3 sequence reads: CASSLTRGAEAFF. The CDR3 DNA follows: TGTGCCAGCAGTTTAACCAGGGGGGCTGAAGCTTTCTTT.

This sequence joins TRBV10-3 and TRBJ2-2; D gene ambiguous. The CDR3 runs 11 residues. The ends were cut back, 3 bases at V and 7 bases at J, with 3 bases in the middle. The germline V gene encodes CDR1 ENHRY and CDR2 SYGVKD. CDR3 nucleotide sequence: TGTGCCATCAGTGAATTCGGGGAGCTGTTTTTT. This codes for CAISEFGELFF.

Concerning this clone itself: The identical CDR3 is also encoded by other nucleotide sequences in the sample. The chain links TRBV30 to TRBJ1-1; possibly TRBD1 for D (6 bases). Trimming shortened V by 3 bases and J by 4 bases, and 9 bases separated the two germline ends. Germline V gives CDR1 GTSNPN, CDR2 SVGIG (reference sequence). This CDR3 is 12 amino acids long. The CDR3 region is CAWRGGGTEAFF. The CDR3 nucleotides are TGTGCCTGGAGGGGAGGGGGCACTGAAGCTTTCTTT. The full variable domain, with the rest looked up from reference TRBV30 and TRBJ1-1, is SQTIHQWPATLVQPVGSPLSLECTVEGTSNPNLYWYRQAAGRGLQLLFYSVGIGQISSEVPQNLSASRPQDRQFILSSKKLLLSDSGFYLCAWRGGGTEAFFGQGTRLTVV.

The rearrangement joins TRBV25-1 to TRBJ2-7; no firm D call. The V gene's germline CDR1 is MGHDK and CDR2 SYGVNS. The CDR3 is 12 amino acids. V lost 6 bases and J 7 bases, leaving 13 bases between the germline ends. CDR3 in DNA: TGTGCCAGCAGGGGTCCAGCTCTTGAGCAGTACTTC. This encodes CASRGPALEQYF.

J is TRBJ1-1 and V is TRBV28; D not certain. Germline V lookup: CDR1 MDHEN, CDR2 SYDVKM. The CDR3 sequence is 16 residues long. Trimming shortened V by 4 bases and J by 0 bases, and 15 bases separated the two germline ends. CDR3 residues: CASSYSDLIMNTEAFF. The CDR3 DNA reads as TGTGCCAGCAGTTACTCGGACCTCATCATGAACACTGAAGCTTTCTTT.

The chain carries TRBV10-3 and TRBJ2-2; tentatively, D is TRBD1 (6 bases). Germline assignment: CDR1 ENHRY and CDR2 SYGVKD. Between the trimmed V and J ends, which lost 6 bases and 5 bases, there was a span of 16 bases. CDR3 length: 15 residues. This CDR3 is CAIRQGHGGTGELFF. CDR3 DNA: TGTGCCATCAGGCAGGGGCATGGGGGAACCGGGGAGCTGTTTTTT.

This chain connects TRBV6-5 to TRBJ2-3, with D perhaps TRBD2 (6 bases). The CDR3 contains 13 residues. Trimming removed 6 bases at V and 8 bases at J, with 15 bases between. The germline gives CDR1 MNHEY, CDR2 SVGAGI. The CDR3: CASSLTSGGTQYF. CDR3 in DNA: TGTGCCAGCAGCCTAACGTCCGGGGGTACGCAGTATTTT.

The chain has TRBV29-1 and TRBJ1-4; TRBD1 matches at 8 bases. The V and J ends lost 6 bases and 3 bases, in that order; junction bases with no gene match: 3. Germline CDR1 reads SQVTM; CDR2 reads ANQGSEA. This CDR3 contains 13 residues. The CDR3 here is CSVQGAPNEKLFF. The DNA for the CDR3 is TGCAGCGTCCAGGGGGCCCCTAATGAAAAACTGTTTTTT.

The chain joins TRBV5-1 to TRBJ2-5; a weak D match, TRBD2 (7 bases). Trimming stripped 3 bases from V and 4 bases from J, with 13 bases between. This CDR3 has 14 amino acids. Germline V gene sequence: CDR1 SGHRS, CDR2 YFSETQ. The CDR3 nucleotides are TGCGCCAGCAGCTGGGGGAGGGGGGGAGAGACCCAGTACTTC. Translating it yields CASSWGRGGETQYF.

V and J are TRBV19 and TRBJ1-1; tentatively, D is TRBD1 (6 bases). CDR3 length equals 15 residues. CDR1 is LNHDA and CDR2 is SQIVND in the germline V gene (reference sequence). Trimming shortened V by 2 bases and J by 0 bases, and 10 bases separated the two germline ends. The CDR3 sequence: CASSIRGALNTEAFF. CDR3 DNA: TGTGCCAGTAGTATAAGGGGGGCGCTGAACACTGAAGCTTTCTTT.

The chain joins TRBV18 to TRBJ2-5; possibly TRBD2 for D (6 bases). From germline, CDR1 is KGHSH and CDR2 LQKENI. V was cut by 6 bases and J by 1 base, with 12 bases left in between. This CDR3 region has 14 residues. The CDR3 DNA is TGTGCCAGCTCCCCGGTAGCGGTCCAAGAGACCCAGTACTTC. Translated: CASSPVAVQETQYF.